This T cell receptor (beta chain) was found in a study of T-cell reconstitution after alpha-beta-depleted transplantation in children. Molecular barcoding with unique molecular identifiers was used for the TCRbeta library. One entry per CDR3 protein results from TCRdb running MiXCR on the PCR reads. The sample lists about 980,000 distinct CDR3 sequences, roughly 29% occurring once. This CDR3 has 14 amino acids. The germline V gene encodes CDR1 LGHDT and CDR2 YNNKEL (reference sequence). Deletions cut 5 bases from V and 4 bases from J, with 12 bases between. Broader study findings: About two months after transplant, alpha-beta T cells reportedly came from several hundred expanded graft clones.

As regards this clonotype: The target antigen is unknown.

Sample: PBMCs, mostly from graft donor cells, taken 360 days after TCRalphabeta/CD19-depleted stem cell transplant. The rearrangement uses TRBV3-1 and TRBJ1-5, with D perhaps TRBD1 (6 bases). The sequence came from a boy less than two years old who had a stem cell transplant for SCID, so the T cells may come from the graft donor. As DNA, the CDR3 is TGTGCCAGCAGCGATGGACAGTTGAATCAGCCCCAGCATTTT. It specifies CASSDGQLNQPQHF.